This T cell receptor (beta chain) came from a study of identical twins. Each donor (without exception) was a healthy Caucasian. This clonotype was observed at least ten times. Its antigen is currently unknown. From germline, CDR1 is ENHRY and CDR2 SYGVKD. J was trimmed by 7 bases and V by 10 bases; bases with no gene match: 7. The CDR3 totals 13 residues. Unique molecular identifiers were present on cDNA, and template switching added a universal primer site. MiXCR, run by TCRdb on the 5' RACE reads, gives a single entry per CDR3 protein. The sample holds 550,000 to 800,000 distinct CDR3 sequences, less than 9% seen once. Study conclusions and caveats: Cross-sectional statistical analysis was relied on for the conclusions, without the same donors being followed.

These data also formed part of another study, on yellow fever vaccine responses in identical twins.

The receptor was isolated from a woman between 18 and 29 years old in good health. The chain uses TRBV10-3 and TRBJ1-4; 9 nucleotides align to TRBD1. Sample: PBMCs. CDR3 DNA: TGTGCCACCGGGGACAGGGCTTTTGAAAAACTGTTTTTT. Encoded protein: CATGDRAFEKLFF.